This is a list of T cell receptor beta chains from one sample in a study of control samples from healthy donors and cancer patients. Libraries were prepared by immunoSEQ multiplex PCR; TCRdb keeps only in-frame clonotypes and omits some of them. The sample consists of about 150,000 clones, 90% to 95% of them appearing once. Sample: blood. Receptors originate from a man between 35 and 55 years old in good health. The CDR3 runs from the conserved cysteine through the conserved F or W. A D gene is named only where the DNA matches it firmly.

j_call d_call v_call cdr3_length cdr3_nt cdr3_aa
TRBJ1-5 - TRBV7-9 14 TGTGCCAGCAGCTTATCCGGGGCGCGTCAGCCCCAGCATTTT CASSLSGARQPQHF
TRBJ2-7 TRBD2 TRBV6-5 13 TGTGCCAGCAGTCTAGCGGGGTCCTACGAGCAGTACTTC CASSLAGSYEQYF
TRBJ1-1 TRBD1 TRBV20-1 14 TGCAGTGCTGGTGGGACAGGAAAAAACACTGAAGCTTTCTTT CSAGGTGKNTEAFF
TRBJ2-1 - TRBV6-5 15 TGTGCCAGCACCCGATTAGCAGGGGCCTACAATGAGCAGTTCTTC CASTRLAGAYNEQFF
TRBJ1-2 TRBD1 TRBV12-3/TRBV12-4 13 TGTGCCAGCAGTACTCACGGGACAGGCAGCTACACCTTC CASSTHGTGSYTF
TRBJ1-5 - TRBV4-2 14 TGTGCCAGCAGCCAAGACAGGGGCAATCAGCCCCAGCATTTT CASSQDRGNQPQHF
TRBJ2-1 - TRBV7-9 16 TGTGCCAGCAGCTTAGAGGTCCTTTCACAGGGATCACAGCAGTTCTTC CASSLEVLSQGSQQFF
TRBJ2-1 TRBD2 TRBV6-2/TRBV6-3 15 TGTGCCAGCAGCCCCCTAGCGGGGGGGTTCAATGAGCAGTTCTTC CASSPLAGGFNEQFF
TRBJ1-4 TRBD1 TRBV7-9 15 TGTGCCAGCAGCCCCGGGACAGGGATGGGCGAAAAACTGTTTTTT CASSPGTGMGEKLFF
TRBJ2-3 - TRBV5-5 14 TGTGCCAGCAGCGTCTTCTCTGGGGAGAATACGCAGTATTTT CASSVFSGENTQYF
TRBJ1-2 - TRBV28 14 TGTGCCAGCAGCTCCACAGGGTCAGTGGGCGGCTACACCTTC CASSSTGSVGGYTF
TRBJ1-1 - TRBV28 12 TGTGCCAGCCAGGAATTCAACACTGAAGCTTTCTTT CASQEFNTEAFF
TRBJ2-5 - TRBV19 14 TGTGCCAGCAAGGGGCAGGGAAGGAGAGAGACCCAGTACTTC CASKGQGRRETQYF
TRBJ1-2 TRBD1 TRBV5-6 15 TGTGCCAGCAGCGCCGGGACAGATGGGCCCTATGGCTACACCTTC CASSAGTDGPYGYTF